This T cell receptor (beta chain) was documented in a study of human T cells and chemical hapten exposure. Germline V CDR1 and CDR2: MNHEY, SVGEGT. The CDR3 length is 12 residues. V dropped 6 bases and J dropped 6 bases, with 11 bases sitting between them. TCRdb passed the RACE reads through MiXCR, listing each CDR3 protein once. The sample lists about 400,000 distinct CDR3 sequences; around 6% were seen once. This clonotype showed up just a few times. Time point: patch test 2, 6 weeks after DPC sensitization. Treatment here: therapeutic diphenylcyclopropenone sensitization with weekly scalp DPC. The material was whole blood, obtained in connection with sensitization to the hapten diphenylcyclopropenone (DPC). The chain recombines TRBV6-2 or TRBV6-3 with TRBJ1-1; D unclear. The receptor was derived from a woman aged 18-29 years with alopecia areata. Some clones in this sample may be carry-over from other donors' samples. In DNA form, the CDR3 reads TGTGCCAGCAGGCGGGAGCGCGCTGAAGCTTTCTTT. Amino acid sequence: CASRRERAEAFF.